This TCR beta chain is from a study of blood T cells in healthy people across ages. This clonotype has just a few counts. Its specificity is unknown. Trimming removed 6 bases from V and 0 bases from J; junction bases left unmatched: 1. Germline loops: CDR1 SQVTM, CDR2 ANQGSEA. This CDR3 region has 13 residues. Study results and caveats: Not knowing donor CMV status may have confounded expanded clonotype changes.

Primed by a sample-barcoded 5' primer and a J-beta primer mix, a second PCR proceeded for about 7 to 12 cycles. TCRdb recomputed calls from the 5' RACE reads with MiXCR, one row per CDR3 protein. The table records around 1.5 million distinct CDR3 sequences, approximately 42% of them present only once. Input material: blood. This sequence joins TRBV29-1 and TRBJ2-2; 7 nucleotides agree with TRBD1. The TCR sequence derives from a woman younger than 35 in good health. CDR3 protein: CSVQGANTGELFF. The CDR3, as DNA: TGCAGCGTCCAGGGGGCGAACACCGGGGAGCTGTTTTTT.